The clone carrying this T cell receptor beta chain occurred a few times. The antigen is not known. Between the trimmed V and J ends, which lost 4 bases and 1 base, there was a span of 9 bases. Germline V gene lookup returns CDR1 SGDLS and CDR2 YYNGEE. The CDR3 is made up of 14 amino acids. Version v3.0 of the immunoSEQ assay ran at survey level. Measured with immunoSEQ multiplex PCR; TCRdb has only the in-frame clones, and not every one. The repertoire holds approximately 17,000 clones, approximately 81% seen once, with roughly 13% in the top ten. This entry is derived from a study of long-term antiretroviral therapy in people with HIV. Study as a whole: The earliest samples predate the 2015 immediate-ART recommendation by about a decade. Study results and caveats: Increased diversity was seen after ART, yet it remained lower than in transplant donor controls. It was observed that HIV repertoires exhibited narrower CDR3 length ranges than controls.

The source of this sequence is a woman between 40 and 50 years old with HIV. The source material was unsorted PBMCs, sampled just over 3.1 years after starting antiretroviral therapy. The chain couples TRBV9 to TRBJ1-5; TRBD1 might be the D (5 bases). This CDR3 is CASSSWGSNQPQHF. CDR3 nucleotide sequence: TGTGCCAGCAGCTCCTGGGGGAGCAATCAGCCCCAGCATTTT.